This T cell receptor (beta chain) was recovered during a study of cytomegalovirus exposure and HLA in healthy donors. The study, taken as a whole, reports: Most TCR sequences were seen very rarely across donors, but some public TCRs occurred in many. Presence/absence analyses took donor sequencing depth as roughly uniform. Because they were indistinguishable, some V segments, including TRBV6-2 and TRBV6-3, were excluded.

V lost 0 bases, J lost 7 bases, and 19 bases lay in between. Germline V CDR1 and CDR2: MNHNS, SASEGT. The CDR3 has 18 amino acids. This PCR relied on a set of 60 Vbeta primers and 13 Jbeta primers. The method was immunoSEQ multiplex PCR; TCRdb's version includes in-frame clones alone and lacks a portion of them. The sample lists roughly 120,000 clones, roughly 67% seen once, with roughly 8.3% in the top ten. As regards this clone: No antigen is known for it.

This clonotype was obtained from a man between 18 and 35 years old in good health and CMV-seropositive. The source material was PBMCs. This chain joins TRBV6-1 and TRBJ1-6; perhaps TRBD1 as D (5 bases). CDR3 residues: CASSEAQLGEVRNSPLHF. CDR3 coding DNA: TGTGCCAGCAGTGAAGCGCAACTAGGGGAGGTCCGGAATTCACCCCTCCACTTT.